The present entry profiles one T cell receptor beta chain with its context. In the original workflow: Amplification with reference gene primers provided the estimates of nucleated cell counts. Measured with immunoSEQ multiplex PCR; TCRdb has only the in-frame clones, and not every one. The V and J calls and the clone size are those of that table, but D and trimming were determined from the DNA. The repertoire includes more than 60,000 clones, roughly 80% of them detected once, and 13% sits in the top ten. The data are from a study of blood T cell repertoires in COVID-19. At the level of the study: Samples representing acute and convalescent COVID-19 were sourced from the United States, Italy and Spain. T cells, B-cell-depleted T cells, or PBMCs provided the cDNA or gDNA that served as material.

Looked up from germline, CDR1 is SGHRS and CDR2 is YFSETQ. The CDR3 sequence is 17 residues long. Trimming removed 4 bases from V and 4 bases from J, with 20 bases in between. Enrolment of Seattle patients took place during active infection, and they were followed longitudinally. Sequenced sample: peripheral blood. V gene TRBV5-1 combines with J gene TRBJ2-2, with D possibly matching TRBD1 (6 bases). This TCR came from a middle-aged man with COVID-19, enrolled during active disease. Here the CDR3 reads CASSVGVGGLITGELFF. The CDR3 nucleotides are TGCGCCAGCAGCGTTGGGGTAGGGGGTCTCATCACCGGGGAGCTGTTTTTT.